This passage covers 20 T cell receptor beta chains from one sample sequenced in a study of blood T cell repertoires in COVID-19. Sequenced by immunoSEQ multiplex PCR; TCRdb stores in-frame clones only, minus some. The sample yields about 74,000 clones, just over 85% seen once. The specimen sequenced was peripheral blood. The receptors shown here come from a woman of 80 years or more with active or convalescent COVID-19.

The V gene is TRBV2, the J gene TRBJ1-1, with D unclear. The V end was cut by 4 bases, the J end by 7 bases, with 13 bases between. This CDR3 is built from 13 residues. Germline-derived CDR1 and CDR2 are SNHLY and FYNNEI. This CDR3 reads CASSVQSYIEAFF. CDR3 DNA sequence: TGTGCCAGCAGTGTACAGAGCTACATTGAAGCTTTCTTT.

This clone was seen just once. V usage is TRBV7-3 and J usage is TRBJ2-1, with TRBD2 identical over 10 bases. V lost 5 bases, J lost 4 bases, and 5 bases stayed unmatched. This CDR3 region has 15 residues. Germline CDR1 is SGHTA and CDR2 is FQGTGA. For the CDR3, the DNA is TGTGCCAGCAGCCAAGCAGCGGGAGGGTACAATGAGCAGTTCTTC. It is translated as CASSQAAGGYNEQFF.

The V and J genes are TRBV4-2 and TRBJ1-2, with a possible D match to TRBD1 (6 bases). The V end was cut by 0 bases, the J end by 4 bases, with 12 bases between. Looked up from germline, CDR1 is LGHNA and CDR2 is YNFKEQ. This CDR3 comprises 15 residues. The chain's CDR3 is CASSQEANRVYGYTF. The CDR3 bases are TGTGCCAGCAGCCAAGAAGCGAACAGGGTCTATGGCTACACCTTC.

The gene calls are TRBV7-3 and TRBJ1-2; perhaps TRBD1 as D (5 bases). Looked up from germline, CDR1 is SGHTA and CDR2 is FQGTGA. The V gene lost 1 base and the J gene lost 1 base, with 10 bases spanning the gap. The CDR3 covers 15 residues. The CDR3 region is CASSLIVGLNYGYTF. CDR3 nucleotides: TGTGCCAGCAGCTTAATAGTGGGGCTTAACTATGGCTACACCTTC.

This clone was seen once. The rearrangement uses TRBV18 and TRBJ1-5; 7 nucleotides line up with TRBD1. The germline CDR1 and CDR2 sequences are KGHSH and LQKENI. V shed 5 bases and J 0 bases; nucleotides not matched to a gene: 1. This CDR3 region has 14 residues. The CDR3 DNA reads TGTGCCAGCTCATGGGACAGTAGCAATCAGCCCCAGCATTTT. Its translation is CASSWDSSNQPQHF.

This chain links TRBV30 with TRBJ1-3, with D perhaps TRBD1 (5 bases). The CDR3 contains 13 residues. V shed 0 bases and J shed 4 bases, with 7 bases lying between them. In germline, CDR1 is GTSNPN, CDR2 SVGIG (reference sequence). The DNA for the CDR3 is TGTGCCTGGAGTGTAAAGGGGGGAAACACCATATATTTT. This encodes CAWSVKGGNTIYF.

This clone was counted once. The CDR3 sequence: CASSEIAGGGTQYF. CDR3 nucleotide sequence: TGTGCCAGCAGCGAAATAGCGGGCGGAGGTACGCAGTATTTT. The chain has TRBV9 and TRBJ2-3; 7 bases agree with TRBD2. Germline CDR1 SGDLS, CDR2 YYNGEE. The CDR3 is made up of 14 amino acids. J lost 8 bases, V lost 3 bases, and 9 bases had no gene match.

On this clone itself: A junction boundary mismatches the germline segment, possibly from a read error. The chain combines TRBV7-7 with TRBJ1-1; possibly TRBD1 for D (6 bases). The CDR3 spans 13 residues. Germline V lookup: CDR1 SSHAT, CDR2 FNYEAQ (reference sequence). CDR3 in DNA: TGTGCTAGCAGCTTGGACAGGAACACTGAAGCTTTCTTT. Translating it yields CASSLDRNTEAFF. Combining the CDR3 with reference TRBV7-7 and TRBJ1-1 gives the whole variable domain GAGVSQSPRYKVTKRGQDVTLRCDPISSHATLYWYQQALGQGPEFLTYFNYEAQPDKSGLPSDRFSAERPEGSISTLTIQRTEQRDSAMYRCASSLDRNTEAFFGQGTRLTVV.

The chain has TRBV27 and TRBJ1-2; 8 bases are a match to TRBD1. CDR1 and CDR2 (germline): MNHEY, SMNVEV (reference sequence). The CDR3 is 13 residues long. After removal of 3 bases from V and 7 bases from J, the junction contained 4 bases not matched to a gene. The CDR3 DNA is TGTGCCAGCAGTTTGCCAGGGGGCTTTGGCTACACCTTC. This sequence encodes CASSLPGGFGYTF.

This sequence joins TRBV4-2 and TRBJ2-5; a weak D match, TRBD2 (6 bases). The CDR3 loop spans 15 amino acids. V was clipped by 0 bases and J by 3 bases, with 11 bases between them. Looked up from germline, CDR1 is LGHNA and CDR2 is YNFKEQ. The CDR3 here is CASSQDTGSEETQYF. In DNA form, the CDR3 reads TGTGCCAGCAGCCAAGATACCGGGAGTGAAGAGACCCAGTACTTC.

The chain uses TRBV7-9 and TRBJ1-6, with D possibly being TRBD1 (6 bases). The CDR3 has 15 residues. V was shortened by 2 bases and J by 7 bases, with 12 bases between the two germline ends. Germline assignment: CDR1 SEHNR and CDR2 FQNEAQ (reference sequence). CDR3 region: CASSLYSGVNSPLHF. The CDR3 DNA reads TGTGCCAGCAGCTTATACTCAGGGGTGAATTCACCCCTCCACTTT.

Written as DNA, the CDR3 is TGCGCCAGCAGCTTTACGACAGGGGAGACTGAAGCTTTCTTT. Protein: CASSFTTGETEAFF. The chain is built from TRBV5-1 and TRBJ1-1; 8 nucleotides match TRBD1. CDR1 and CDR2 (germline): SGHRS, YFSETQ. CDR3 length: 14 residues. J lost 5 bases, V lost 2 bases, and 5 bases had no gene match.

This chain uses TRBV5-4 with TRBJ1-2; 8 nucleotides line up with TRBD1. CDR3 length: 14 residues. V lost 4 bases, J lost 5 bases, and 7 bases stayed unmatched. Germline CDR1 is SGHNT and CDR2 is YYREEE (reference sequence). The CDR3 DNA sequence: TGTGCCAGCAGCCCCCGGACAGGGAGATATGGCTACACCTTC. It encodes CASSPRTGRYGYTF. Looking up the rest from reference TRBV5-4 and TRBJ1-2 gives the full variable domain: ETGVTQSPTHLIKTRGQQVTLRCSSQSGHNTVSWYQQALGQGPQFIFQYYREEENGRGNFPPRFSGLQFPNYSSELNVNALELDDSALYLCASSPRTGRYGYTFGSGTRLTVV.

The rearrangement uses TRBV11-2 and TRBJ2-7; TRBD2 might be the D (6 bases). Germline values: CDR1 SGHAT, CDR2 FQNNGV. Between the trimmed V and J ends, which lost 6 bases and 2 bases, there was a span of 8 bases. The CDR3 consists of 12 residues. CDR3 protein: CASRGGAYEQYF. The CDR3 DNA follows: TGTGCCAGCAGGGGGGGAGCCTACGAGCAGTACTTC.

In this sample, this clone turned up once. The chain combines TRBV25-1 with TRBJ2-2; 7 bases fit TRBD1. V shed 3 bases, J shed 2 bases, and the junction held 6 bases outside the gene matches. Germline CDR1 and CDR2: MGHDK and SYGVNS. This CDR3 is 16 amino acids long. This CDR3 reads CASSDGRQGNTGELFF. The CDR3 DNA sequence: TGTGCCAGCAGTGATGGGCGACAGGGAAACACCGGGGAGCTGTTTTTT.

This clone showed up just once. The chain carries TRBV7-2 and TRBJ2-5; TRBD2 matches 13 bases. Germline CDR1 and CDR2: SGHTA and FQGNSA. Losses at the gene ends were 5 bases for V and 0 bases for J; bases not matched to a gene: 9. The length of the CDR3 is 18 residues. This chain's CDR3 is CASSLGLAGAWYQETQYF. The CDR3 region has the DNA TGTGCCAGCAGCCTAGGACTAGCGGGGGCCTGGTACCAAGAGACCCAGTACTTC.

The chain couples TRBV12-3 or TRBV12-4 to TRBJ2-7; D is unresolved. V lost 9 bases and J 2 bases, leaving 14 bases between the germline ends. CDR3 length: 13 amino acids. The DNA for the CDR3 is TGTGCCAGTACTTTATCAGTTACCTACGAGCAGTACTTC. Translated: CASTLSVTYEQYF.

The chain recombines TRBV11-1 with TRBJ2-5, with D possibly TRBD1 on 6 matching bases. The CDR3 loop spans 15 amino acids. CDR1 and CDR2 (germline): SGHAT, FQDESV (reference sequence). Trimming took 1 base from V and 2 from J, leaving 11 bases between them. This CDR3 is CASSLEWTVQETQYF. In nucleotides, the CDR3 is TGTGCCAGCAGCTTAGAATGGACAGTACAAGAGACCCAGTACTTC.

This chain connects TRBV7-9 to TRBJ1-2, with 7 bases fitting TRBD1. This CDR3 region has 17 residues. Germline loops: CDR1 SEHNR, CDR2 FQNEAQ (reference sequence). J gave up 4 bases and V 2 bases, and 13 bases lay outside the gene matches. CDR3 bases: TGTGCCAGCAGCTTAACCACATCCCGAGACAGGGCCTATGGCTACACCTTC. Encoded protein: CASSLTTSRDRAYGYTF.

This chain joins TRBV11-2 and TRBJ2-7, with D uncertain. V lost 2 bases and J lost 2, with 4 bases in between. The germline V gene encodes CDR1 SGHAT and CDR2 FQNNGV. The CDR3 covers 12 residues. The DNA of the CDR3 is TGTGCCAGCAGCTTACCTACCTACGAGCAGTACTTC. Amino acid sequence: CASSLPTYEQYF.